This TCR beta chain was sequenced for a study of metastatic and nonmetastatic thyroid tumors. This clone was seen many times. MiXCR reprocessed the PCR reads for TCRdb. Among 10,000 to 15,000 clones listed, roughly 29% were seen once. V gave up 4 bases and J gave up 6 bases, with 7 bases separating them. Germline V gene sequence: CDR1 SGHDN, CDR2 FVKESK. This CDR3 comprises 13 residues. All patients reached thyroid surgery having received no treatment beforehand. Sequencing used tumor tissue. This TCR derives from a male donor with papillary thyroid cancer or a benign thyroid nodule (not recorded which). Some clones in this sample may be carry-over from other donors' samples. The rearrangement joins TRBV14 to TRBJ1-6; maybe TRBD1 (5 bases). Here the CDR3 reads CASSRDSNSPLHF. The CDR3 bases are TGTGCCAGCAGCCGCGACAGTAATTCACCCCTCCACTTT.